These 18 T cell receptor beta chains were all obtained from the same sample, sequenced in a study of human T cells and chemical hapten exposure. Regarding time point: patch test 3, about 24 weeks after DPC sensitization. Treatment noted: therapeutic diphenylcyclopropenone sensitization with weekly scalp DPC. TCRdb re-called the RACE reads with MiXCR, one entry per CDR3 protein. The repertoire has 210,000 or so distinct CDR3 sequences, around 23% of them found once; the top ten carry under 2.5%. The starting material was whole blood, obtained in connection with sensitization to the hapten diphenylcyclopropenone (DPC). The receptors derive from a woman between 40 and 50 years old with alopecia areata. Some clones in this sample may be carry-over from other donors' samples.

J is TRBJ2-2 and V is TRBV11-2; D call uncertain. CDR1 and CDR2 (germline): SGHAT, FQNNGV. This CDR3 is built from 13 residues. The V end lost 5 bases, the J end lost 6 bases, and 10 bases lay between the germline ends. CDR3 protein: CASSLIGAGELFF. CDR3 sequence (DNA): TGTGCCAGCAGCCTTATTGGGGCCGGGGAGCTGTTTTTT. The full variable domain, in which reference TRBV11-2 and TRBJ2-2 provide the parts outside the CDR3, is EAGVAQSPRYKIIEKRQSVAFWCNPISGHATLYWYQQILGQGPKLLIQFQNNGVVDDSQLPKDRFSAERLKGVDSTLKIQPAKLEDSAVYLCASSLIGAGELFFGEGSRLTVL.

This clonotype appeared a few times. The chain is built from TRBV7-2 and TRBJ2-7; possible D gene TRBD2, 6 bases. V dropped 2 bases and J dropped 5 bases, with 22 bases sitting between them. The CDR3 has 17 residues. The germline gives CDR1 SGHTA, CDR2 FQGNSA. The CDR3 sequence: CASSLPPGQLAGNEQYF. The CDR3 nucleotides read TGTGCCAGCAGCTTACCCCCCGGCCAACTAGCCGGCAACGAGCAGTACTTC.

This clonotype was seen more than once but under ten times. The V and J genes are TRBV19 and TRBJ2-7; 9 positions match TRBD1. This CDR3 has 13 residues. Unmatched junction bases numbered 4, after V lost 5 bases and J lost 5 bases. Germline CDR1 LNHDA, CDR2 SQIVND (reference sequence). The CDR3 region has the DNA TGTGCCAGTAGTGATCGGACAGGGGACGAGCAGTACTTC. Translation gives CASSDRTGDEQYF.

This clonotype was seen more than once but under ten times. The rearrangement uses TRBV6-2 or TRBV6-3 and TRBJ2-5; D unclear. Trimming pared 8 bases from V and 7 bases from J, leaving 11 bases between. CDR3 length equals 11 residues. The germline CDR1 and CDR2 sequences are MNHEY and SVGEGT. The CDR3, as DNA: TGTGCCAGCCGGACCGACTGGACCCAGTACTTC. This translates into CASRTDWTQYF.

Only a few counts were recorded for this clonotype. The chain combines TRBV6-2 or TRBV6-3 with TRBJ1-1; D is ambiguous. This CDR3 comprises 13 residues. CDR1 and CDR2 from the germline V gene are MNHEY and SVGEGT. Trimming left V 6 bases short and J 1 base short, with 9 bases between. Written as DNA, the CDR3 is TGTGCCAGCAGAATTCGACAGAACACTGAAGCTTTCTTT. It codes for CASRIRQNTEAFF.

This clonotype was seen many times. This chain uses TRBV6-2 or TRBV6-3 with TRBJ2-6; D gene ambiguous. V lost 6 bases to trimming and J lost 0 bases, with 6 bases between them. Germline V gene lookup returns CDR1 MNHEY and CDR2 SVGEGT. The CDR3 has 14 amino acids. Here the CDR3 DNA reads TGTGCCAGCAGCCCCGGCTCTGGGGCCAACGTCCTGACTTTC. Amino acid sequence: CASSPGSGANVLTF.

This clonotype was found a few times. The gene calls are TRBV7-9 and TRBJ1-5, with 7 positions matching TRBD1. Looked up from germline, CDR1 is SEHNR and CDR2 is FQNEAQ (reference sequence). The CDR3 has 14 amino acids. V was pared by 5 bases and J by 7 bases, with 8 bases of the junction left unmatched. CDR3 sequence: CASSKTGIGQPQHF. The CDR3 DNA reads as TGTGCCAGCAGCAAGACAGGGATAGGACAGCCCCAGCATTTT. Full variable domain (missing parts from reference TRBV7-9 and TRBJ1-5): DTGVSQNPRHKITKRGQNVTFRCDPISEHNRLYWYRQTLGQGPEFLTYFQNEAQLEKSRLLSDRFSAERPKGSFSTLEIQRTEQGDSAMYLCASSKTGIGQPQHFGDGTRLSIL.

This sequence joins TRBV7-2 and TRBJ2-7; TRBD2 agrees at 8 bases. J was trimmed by 0 bases and V by 5 bases; bases with no gene match: 6. The CDR3 is made up of 15 amino acids. Looked up from germline, CDR1 is SGHTA and CDR2 is FQGNSA. DNA for the CDR3: TGTGCCAGCAGCGCACAAAGCGGGAGCTCCTACGAGCAGTACTTC. Its protein is CASSAQSGSSYEQYF.

V gene TRBV10-3 combines with J gene TRBJ2-3; D gene uncertain. This CDR3 is 12 amino acids long. V lost 8 bases and J lost 0, with 6 bases in between. Germline lookup yields CDR1 ENHRY and CDR2 SYGVKD. The CDR3 nucleotides are TGTGCCATCGGTGGCAGCACAGATACGCAGTATTTT. Protein product: CAIGGSTDTQYF.

The chain uses TRBV27 and TRBJ2-1; 7 bases are shared with TRBD2. The CDR3 has 14 residues. Trimming at V came to 5 bases and at J to 9 bases, leaving 10 bases not matched to a gene. Germline CDR1 and CDR2: MNHEY and SMNVEV (reference sequence). The CDR3 DNA sequence: TGTGCCAGCAGTCTCCGGCCCGTAGCGGGTGAGCAGTTCTTC. Its protein product is CASSLRPVAGEQFF.

This clonotype was seen more than once but under ten times. The V gene is TRBV20-1, the J gene TRBJ2-5, with 8 positions matching TRBD2. Losses at the gene ends were 6 bases for V and 1 base for J; bases not matched to a gene: 7. This CDR3 comprises 14 residues. Per germline, CDR1 DFQATT and CDR2 SNEGSKA (reference sequence). In DNA form, the CDR3 reads TGCAGTGCCCCAGGGGCGGGGGGCCAAGAGACCCAGTACTTC. Translating it yields CSAPGAGGQETQYF.

This clonotype occurred a few times. This chain joins TRBV25-1 and TRBJ1-3; D is unclear. This CDR3 comprises 14 residues. V was clipped by 2 bases and J by 0 bases, with 5 bases between them. The germline gives CDR1 MGHDK, CDR2 SYGVNS. The CDR3 region is CASSEGSSGNTIYF. The CDR3 DNA is TGTGCCAGCAGTGAAGGGAGCTCTGGAAACACCATATATTTT.

This rearrangement joins TRBV28 to TRBJ2-3; 7 bases match TRBD2. J was trimmed by 4 bases and V by 0 bases; bases with no gene match: 4. Germline CDR1 is MDHEN and CDR2 is SYDVKM. This CDR3 region has 15 residues. CDR3 in amino acids: CASSLWGGRADTQYF. CDR3 in DNA: TGTGCCAGCAGTTTATGGGGAGGGCGGGCAGATACGCAGTATTTT.

The table lists this clonotype with a few counts. This chain connects TRBV20-1 to TRBJ2-3; D gene ambiguous. Trimming stripped 3 bases from V and 1 base from J, with 8 bases between. The CDR3 runs to 13 residues. Germline V lookup: CDR1 DFQATT, CDR2 SNEGSKA (reference sequence). Written as DNA, the CDR3 is TGCAGTGCTAGCCCGGTGGGCACAGATACGCAGTATTTT. Amino acid sequence: CSASPVGTDTQYF.

This clonotype was seen a single time. Sequence at one end of the junction differs from germline and may be a read error. The chain employs TRBV6-1 and TRBJ2-7, with TRBD1 as a possible D gene (5 bases). Looked up from germline, CDR1 is MNHNS and CDR2 is SASEGT. This CDR3 has 11 amino acids. CDR3: CASSERQFQNF. The CDR3 DNA reads as TGTGCCAGCAGTGAAAGACAGTTCCAGAACTTC.

This clonotype was detected a few times. The genes are TRBV25-1 and TRBJ1-3, with 7 bases fitting TRBD1. V was pared by 6 bases and J by 7 bases, with 15 bases of the junction left unmatched. The CDR3 runs 16 residues. The germline gives CDR1 MGHDK, CDR2 SYGVNS. CDR3 DNA: TGTGCCAGCAGCCCGGCAGGAAGTCAGGGGGGGAACACCATATATTTT. This gives the protein CASSPAGSQGGNTIYF.

This clonotype was counted only a few times. The chain carries TRBV29-1 and TRBJ2-5; maybe TRBD2 (6 bases). The CDR3 is 11 residues long. Trimming removed 7 bases from V and 4 bases from J, with 10 bases in between. Germline lookup yields CDR1 SQVTM and CDR2 ANQGSEA. CDR3 amino acids: CSGRDSETQYF. CDR3 sequence (DNA): TGCAGCGGGCGGGATTCAGAGACCCAGTACTTC. Based on the CDR3 plus reference TRBV29-1 and TRBJ2-5, the full variable domain is SAVISQKPSRDICQRGTSLTIQCQVDSQVTMMFWYRQQPGQSLTLIATANQGSEATYESGFVIDKFPISRPNLTFSTLTVSNMSPEDSSIYLCSGRDSETQYFGPGTRLLVL.

At least ten counts were recorded for this clonotype. The J gene is TRBJ2-7, the V gene TRBV29-1, with 10 bases aligning to TRBD1. The CDR3 length is 13 residues. V was clipped by 6 bases and J by 4 bases; unmatched bases: 6. CDR1 and CDR2 (germline): SQVTM, ANQGSEA. CDR3 sequence: CSVGTGVGYEQYF. In DNA, the CDR3 is TGCAGCGTGGGGACAGGGGTTGGGTACGAGCAGTACTTC.